The rows below give T cell receptor beta chains drawn from one sample of a study of human T cells and chemical hapten exposure. TCRdb redid the calling of the RACE reads with MiXCR, one entry per CDR3 protein. In the table there are around 380,000 distinct CDR3 sequences, approximately 5.1% of which are singletons. This specimen was whole blood, taken in connection with sensitization to the hapten diphenylcyclopropenone (DPC). These receptors came from a woman aged 45-65 years with alopecia areata. Some clones in this sample may be carry-over from other donors' samples. CDR3s include the opening cysteine and the closing phenylalanine or tryptophan. Each record gives: clone size, J gene, V gene, D gene, CDR3 protein, CDR3 DNA. A D gene is named only where the DNA matches it firmly. Part of the rows lack a size; the others show once, few, many or a class for expanded clones.

clone_size: few; j_call: TRBJ2-7; v_call: TRBV15; d_call: -; cdr3_aa: CATSPGAYEQYF; cdr3_nt: TGTGCCACCAGCCCCGGGGCCTACGAGCAGTACTTC
clone_size: -; j_call: TRBJ2-1; v_call: TRBV4-3; d_call: -; cdr3_aa: CASSQDVHRVARNEQFF; cdr3_nt: TGCGCCAGCAGCCAAGATGTGCACAGGGTTGCGCGCAATGAGCAGTTCTTC
clone_size: many; j_call: TRBJ1-3; v_call: TRBV6-6; d_call: -; cdr3_aa: CASSRTTFSGNTIYF; cdr3_nt: TGTGCCAGCAGTCGGACAACCTTCTCTGGAAACACCATATATTTT
clone_size: few; j_call: TRBJ2-1; v_call: TRBV28; d_call: TRBD2; cdr3_aa: CASSLPLFRLAGGTNEQFF; cdr3_nt: TGTGCCAGCAGTTTACCCCTTTTCCGACTAGCGGGGGGCACCAATGAGCAGTTCTTC
clone_size: many; j_call: TRBJ2-2; v_call: TRBV12-3/TRBV12-4; d_call: TRBD2; cdr3_aa: CASSFGLAGRGTGELFF; cdr3_nt: TGTGCCAGCAGTTTCGGACTAGCGGGAAGGGGCACCGGGGAGCTGTTTTTT
clone_size: -; j_call: TRBJ2-7; v_call: TRBV9; d_call: -; cdr3_aa: CASSVGPVAVTYEQYF; cdr3_nt: TGTGCCAGCAGCGTAGGTCCCGTAGCGGTAACATACGAGCAGTACTTC
clone_size: many; j_call: TRBJ1-5; v_call: TRBV20-1; d_call: -; cdr3_aa: CSATTGPGNQPQHF; cdr3_nt: TGCAGTGCTACAACGGGCCCAGGGAATCAGCCCCAGCATTTT
clone_size: few; j_call: TRBJ1-1; v_call: TRBV7-8; d_call: TRBD1; cdr3_aa: CASSRSHGQVTEAFF; cdr3_nt: TGTGCCAGCAGCCGATCGCACGGACAGGTCACTGAAGCTTTCTTT
clone_size: many; j_call: TRBJ2-3; v_call: TRBV5-1; d_call: -; cdr3_aa: CASSLYGTRGTDTQYF; cdr3_nt: TGCGCCAGCAGCTTATACGGGACACGGGGGACAGATACGCAGTATTTT
clone_size: many; j_call: TRBJ2-5; v_call: TRBV14; d_call: -; cdr3_aa: CASSQVGGQETQYF; cdr3_nt: TGTGCCAGCAGCCAAGTAGGGGGACAAGAGACCCAGTACTTC
clone_size: many; j_call: TRBJ2-7; v_call: TRBV19; d_call: -; cdr3_aa: CARPPGRGGYEQYF; cdr3_nt: TGTGCCAGGCCCCCGGGCAGGGGAGGCTACGAGCAGTACTTC
clone_size: -; j_call: TRBJ1-5; v_call: TRBV29-1; d_call: -; cdr3_aa: CSVGGAGNQPQHF; cdr3_nt: TGCAGCGTTGGGGGGGCTGGCAATCAGCCCCAGCATTTT
clone_size: many; j_call: TRBJ1-5; v_call: TRBV3-1; d_call: -; cdr3_aa: CASSQSGVGRNQPQHF; cdr3_nt: TGTGCCAGCAGCCAGTCAGGGGTCGGGCGCAATCAGCCCCAGCATTTT
clone_size: -; j_call: TRBJ2-3; v_call: TRBV21-1; d_call: -; cdr3_aa: CASSKRTDTQYF; cdr3_nt: TGTGCCAGCAGCAAGAGAACAGATACGCAGTATTTT
clone_size: few; j_call: TRBJ2-1; v_call: TRBV20-1; d_call: -; cdr3_aa: CSARFGTSVPDEQFF; cdr3_nt: TGCAGTGCTAGATTCGGGACCTCCGTGCCCGATGAGCAGTTCTTC
clone_size: few; j_call: TRBJ2-3; v_call: TRBV20-1; d_call: TRBD2; cdr3_aa: CSAAGLASDTQYF; cdr3_nt: TGCAGTGCTGCGGGACTAGCCTCAGATACGCAGTATTTT
clone_size: many; j_call: TRBJ2-5; v_call: TRBV7-2; d_call: TRBD1; cdr3_aa: CASSLIQGTETQYF; cdr3_nt: TGTGCCAGCAGCTTGATACAGGGGACGGAGACCCAGTACTTC